This T cell receptor (beta chain) was identified during a study of Ad26.COV2.S vaccination and SARS-CoV-2 variants. Indicated treatment: roughly 20 received Ad26.COV2.S at low or high dose, single or two shots; 5 received placebo; per-sample allocation not given. The investigators took samples on day 63 after the first vaccine or placebo injection. The method was immunoSEQ multiplex PCR; TCRdb's version includes in-frame clones alone and lacks a portion of them. The top ten hold 1.5% to 2% of the sample, which has 350,000 to 600,000 clones, nearly 90% seen once. CDR1 MGHRA and CDR2 YSYEKL come from the germline V gene. The CDR3 length is 16 residues. Trimming removed 8 bases at V and 8 bases at J, with 24 bases between.

The specimen was peripheral blood, collected in a trial of Ad26.COV2.S vaccine versus placebo. This chain joins TRBV4-1 and TRBJ1-4; D possibly corresponds to TRBD1 (5 bases). The source of this sequence is a person aged 18-60 years who received the Ad26.COV2.S COVID-19 vaccine or a placebo. The CDR3 is CASGATPGLGYEKLFF. CDR3 sequence (DNA): TGCGCCAGCGGGGCGACCCCGGGCCTGGGGTACGAAAAACTGTTTTTT.